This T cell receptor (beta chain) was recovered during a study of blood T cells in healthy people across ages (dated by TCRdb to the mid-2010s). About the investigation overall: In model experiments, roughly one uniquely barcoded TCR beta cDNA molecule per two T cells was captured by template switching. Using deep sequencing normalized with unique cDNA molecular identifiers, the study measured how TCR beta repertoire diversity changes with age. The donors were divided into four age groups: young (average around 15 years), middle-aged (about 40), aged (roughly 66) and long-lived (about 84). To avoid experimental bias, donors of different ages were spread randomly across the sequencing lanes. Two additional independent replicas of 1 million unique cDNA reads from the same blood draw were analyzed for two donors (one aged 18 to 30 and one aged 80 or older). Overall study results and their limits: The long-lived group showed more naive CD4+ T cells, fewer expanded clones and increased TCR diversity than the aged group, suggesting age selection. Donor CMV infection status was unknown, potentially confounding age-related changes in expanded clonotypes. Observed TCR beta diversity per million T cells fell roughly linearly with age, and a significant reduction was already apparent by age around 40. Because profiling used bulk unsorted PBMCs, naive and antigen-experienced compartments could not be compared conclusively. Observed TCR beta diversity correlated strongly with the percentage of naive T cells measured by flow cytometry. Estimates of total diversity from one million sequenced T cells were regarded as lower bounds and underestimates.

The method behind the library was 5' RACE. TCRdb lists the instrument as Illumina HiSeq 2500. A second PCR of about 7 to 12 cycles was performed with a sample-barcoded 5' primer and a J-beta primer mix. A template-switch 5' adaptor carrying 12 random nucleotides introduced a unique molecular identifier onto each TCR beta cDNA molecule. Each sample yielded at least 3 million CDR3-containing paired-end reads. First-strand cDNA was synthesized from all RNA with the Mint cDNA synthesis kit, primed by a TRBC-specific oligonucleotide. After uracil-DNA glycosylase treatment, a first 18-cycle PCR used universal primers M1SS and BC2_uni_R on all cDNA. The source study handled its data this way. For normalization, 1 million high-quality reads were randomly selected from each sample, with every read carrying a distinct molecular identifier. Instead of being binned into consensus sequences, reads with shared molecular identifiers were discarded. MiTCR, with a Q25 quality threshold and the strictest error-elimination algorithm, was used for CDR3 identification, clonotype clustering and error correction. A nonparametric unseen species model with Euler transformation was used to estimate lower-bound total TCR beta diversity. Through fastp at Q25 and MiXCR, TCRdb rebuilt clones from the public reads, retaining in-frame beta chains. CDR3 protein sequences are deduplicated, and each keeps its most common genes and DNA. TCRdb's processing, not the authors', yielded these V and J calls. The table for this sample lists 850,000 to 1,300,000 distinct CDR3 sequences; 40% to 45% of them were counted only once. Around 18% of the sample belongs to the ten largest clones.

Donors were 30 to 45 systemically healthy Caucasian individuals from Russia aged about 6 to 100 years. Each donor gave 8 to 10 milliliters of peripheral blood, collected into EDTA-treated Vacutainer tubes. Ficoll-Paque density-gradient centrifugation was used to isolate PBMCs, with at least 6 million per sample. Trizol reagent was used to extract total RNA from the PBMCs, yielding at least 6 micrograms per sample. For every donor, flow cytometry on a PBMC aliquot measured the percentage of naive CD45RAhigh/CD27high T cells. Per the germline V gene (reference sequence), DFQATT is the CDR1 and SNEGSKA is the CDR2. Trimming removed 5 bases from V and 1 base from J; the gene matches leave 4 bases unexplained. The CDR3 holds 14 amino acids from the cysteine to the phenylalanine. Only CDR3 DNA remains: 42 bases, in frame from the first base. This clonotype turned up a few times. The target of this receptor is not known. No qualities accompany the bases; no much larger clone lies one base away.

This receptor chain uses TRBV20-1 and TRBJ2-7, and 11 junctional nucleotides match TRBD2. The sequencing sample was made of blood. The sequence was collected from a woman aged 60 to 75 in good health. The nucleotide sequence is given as TGCAGTGCTTCGGTAGCGGGAGGGTCCTACGAGCAGTACTTC. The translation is CSASVAGGSYEQYF.